The 27 T cell receptor beta chains given below trace back to one sample, sequenced in a study of cytomegalovirus exposure and HLA in healthy donors (dated by TCRdb to 2016 to 2017). The library relied on the immunoSEQ multiplex PCR assay. The multiplex PCR relied on a mix of 60 forward primers for TCR Vbeta segments and 13 reverse primers for TCR Jbeta segments. Sourced from immuneACCESS, this table was stored by TCRdb with only in-frame sequences that have V and J called. A share of the clones is absent; for the studies checked, an unresolved V gene accounts for under half, and the remainder has no known explanation. The table for this sample lists about 150,000 clones; roughly 80% of them were counted only once. The ten top clones hold around 13% of the sample. The sequencing sample was made of PBMCs. The receptors were sampled from a man in his forties in good health and CMV-seropositive.

The gene calls are TRBV7-6 and TRBJ2-1; maybe TRBD1 (5 bases). CDR1 is SGHVS, CDR2 FNYEAQ, per germline. V was shortened by 5 bases and J by 5 bases, with 16 bases between the two germline ends. This CDR3 comprises 15 residues. The CDR3 loop is CASSGSIGAHNEQFF. In nucleotides, the CDR3 is TGTGCCAGCAGCGGGTCCATTGGGGCCCACAATGAGCAGTTCTTC.

The CDR3: CASSKREGSYEQYF. The CDR3 DNA sequence: TGTGCCAGCAGCAAGCGGGAGGGGTCCTACGAGCAGTACTTC. The chain links TRBV11-2 to TRBJ2-7, with 10 bases aligning to TRBD2. The CDR3 totals 14 residues. J was trimmed by 1 base and V by 5 bases; bases with no gene match: 2. In germline, CDR1 is SGHAT, CDR2 FQNNGV.

J is TRBJ2-5 and V is TRBV7-2, with TRBD1 as a possible D gene (5 bases). The J call may be in error: the DNA end matches TRBJ2-7 better. The CDR3 runs to 15 residues. Germline assignment: CDR1 SGHTA and CDR2 FQGNSA. The CDR3 DNA sequence: TGTGCCAGCAGCGTATTGGGGCCTGGGTCAGACGAGCAGTACTTC. Amino acids: CASSVLGPGSDEQYF.

CDR3 sequence reads: CSDDFQTEETQYF. CDR3 sequence (DNA): TGCAGCGACGACTTTCAGACAGAAGAGACCCAGTACTTC. The chain joins TRBV29-1 to TRBJ2-5; possible D gene TRBD1, 5 bases. Germline assignment: CDR1 SQVTM and CDR2 ANQGSEA. The CDR3 runs to 13 residues. V was clipped by 7 bases and J by 3 bases, with 15 bases between them.

The gene calls are TRBV2 and TRBJ1-2; D perhaps matches TRBD1 (6 bases). Germline CDR1 and CDR2: SNHLY and FYNNEI. V lost 5 bases and J lost 4, with 11 bases in between. The CDR3 is made up of 13 amino acids. The CDR3 reads CASSRQVLYGYTF. The CDR3, as DNA: TGTGCCAGCAGTCGACAGGTACTCTATGGCTACACCTTC.

The chain uses TRBV19 and TRBJ1-4, with D tentatively TRBD1 (5 bases). Deletions cut 6 bases from V and 7 bases from J, with 15 bases between. Germline lookup yields CDR1 LNHDA and CDR2 SQIVND (reference sequence). This CDR3 has 14 amino acids. CDR3 nucleotides: TGTGCCAGTAGAATTGGGGCGGAGGGTGAAAAACTGTTTTTT. It specifies CASRIGAEGEKLFF.

The chain has TRBV4-1 and TRBJ2-3; the D gene is possibly TRBD2 (6 bases). CDR1 MGHRA and CDR2 YSYEKL come from the germline V gene. The CDR3 is 15 amino acids. V was trimmed by 2 bases and J by 2 bases, leaving 11 bases between them. The chain's CDR3 is CASSQIGLTTDTQYF. The CDR3 DNA is TGCGCCAGCAGCCAAATCGGACTAACCACAGATACGCAGTATTTT.

The chain joins TRBV5-1 to TRBJ2-3; 10 nucleotides agree with TRBD2. This CDR3 spans 15 amino acids. Unmatched junction bases numbered 11, after V lost 7 bases and J lost 6 bases. Per the germline V gene, CDR1 is SGHRS and CDR2 is YFSETQ. The CDR3 DNA sequence: TGCGCCAGCCTAGCGGGAGAGATAGGATTCGATACGCAGTATTTT. Translated: CASLAGEIGFDTQYF.

The chain recombines TRBV7-2 with TRBJ1-5, with D perhaps TRBD1 (6 bases). In germline, CDR1 is SGHTA, CDR2 FQGNSA. Trimming took off 5 bases at V and 4 bases at J, with 18 bases between the two ends. The CDR3 runs 16 residues. The CDR3 DNA reads TGTGCCAGCAGCACCCCCGAGGGGGGAGGGAATCAGCCCCAGCATTTT. Protein product: CASSTPEGGGNQPQHF.

The chain recombines TRBV4-1 with TRBJ2-5; 10 nucleotides match TRBD2. Germline loops: CDR1 MGHRA, CDR2 YSYEKL. V gave up 4 bases and J gave up 2 bases; unmatched junction bases: 4. This CDR3 region has 15 residues. In nucleotides, the CDR3 is TGCGCCAGCAGCCGGGAGACTAGCGGGCAAGAGACCCAGTACTTC. This sequence encodes CASSRETSGQETQYF.

The chain recombines TRBV11-1 with TRBJ2-1, with D possibly TRBD2 on 6 matching bases. Trimming removed 5 bases at V and 7 bases at J, with 18 bases between. The CDR3 consists of 15 residues. CDR1 is SGHAT and CDR2 is FQDESV in the germline V gene (reference sequence). This chain's CDR3 is CASSRRRGRDNEQFF. CDR3 coding DNA: TGTGCCAGCAGCCGGCGGCGAGGGCGGGATAATGAGCAGTTCTTC. The full variable domain, in which reference TRBV11-1 and TRBJ2-1 provide the parts outside the CDR3, is EAEVAQSPRYKITEKSQAVAFWCDPISGHATLYWYRQILGQGPELLVQFQDESVVDDSQLPKDRFSAERLKGVDSTLKIQPAELGDSAMYLCASSRRRGRDNEQFFGPGTRLTVL.

The J gene is TRBJ1-4, the V gene TRBV28; tentative D call: TRBD1 (6 bases). Per the germline V gene, CDR1 is MDHEN and CDR2 is SYDVKM. CDR3 length: 16 residues. The ends were cut back, 0 bases at V and 4 bases at J, with 12 bases in the middle. CDR3 bases: TGTGCCAGCAGTTTATGGGGGGAGGGGGATAATGAAAAACTGTTTTTT. Translated, it gives CASSLWGEGDNEKLFF.

The gene calls are TRBV6-1 and TRBJ1-4; D uncertain. In germline, CDR1 is MNHNS, CDR2 SASEGT. V lost 5 bases and J lost 8, with 6 bases in between. CDR3 length equals 11 residues. In DNA, the CDR3 is TGTGCCAGCAGTCCCCGGGAAAAACTGTTTTTT. It translates to CASSPREKLFF.

This chain connects TRBV6-5 to TRBJ2-3; TRBD1 matches 10 bases. Trimming removed 7 bases from V and 3 bases from J; junction bases left unmatched: 7. This CDR3 has 15 residues. Germline lookup yields CDR1 MNHEY and CDR2 SVGAGI. Here the CDR3 reads CASTLTGGRTDTQYF. The CDR3 coding sequence is TGTGCCAGCACCTTGACAGGGGGCCGGACAGATACGCAGTATTTT.

Comment on this clone: The same CDR3 can be traced to other DNA sequences in this sample. The genes are TRBV28 and TRBJ1-1, with 9 nucleotides matching TRBD1. Germline trimming cut 6 bases from V and 4 bases from J; bases unmatched to any gene: 3. The CDR3 length is 13 residues. Germline V gene sequence: CDR1 MDHEN, CDR2 SYDVKM. For the CDR3, the DNA is TGTGCCAGCAGAGGACAGGGGCTCACTGAAGCTTTCTTT. Protein sequence: CASRGQGLTEAFF.

The rearrangement uses TRBV7-3 and TRBJ2-5, with D tentatively TRBD2 (5 bases). The V and J ends lost 5 bases and 2 bases respectively, with 15 bases between them. CDR3 length: 15 amino acids. Germline CDR1 reads SGHTA; CDR2 reads FQGTGA. Written as DNA, the CDR3 is TGTGCCAGCAGCCCTACCAGCGGACCTCAAGAGACCCAGTACTTC. This sequence encodes CASSPTSGPQETQYF.

The rearrangement links TRBV27 to TRBJ2-3; 8 bases agree with TRBD2. CDR1 and CDR2 (germline): MNHEY, SMNVEV (reference sequence). This CDR3 comprises 13 residues. The trim removed 6 bases at V and 6 bases at J, leaving 5 bases unmatched. In nucleotides, the CDR3 is TGTGCCAGCAGCGGGAGGGCCTTCGATACGCAGTATTTT. Protein sequence: CASSGRAFDTQYF.

V usage is TRBV7-2 and J usage is TRBJ2-5; D perhaps matches TRBD2 (5 bases). The CDR3 contains 14 residues. V was trimmed by 3 bases and J by 2 bases, leaving 10 bases between them. Germline V lookup: CDR1 SGHTA, CDR2 FQGNSA. CDR3 DNA sequence: TGTGCCAGCAGCTTCCGGGGTGTACAAGAGACCCAGTACTTC. This translates into CASSFRGVQETQYF.

This clone was observed once. The V call is TRBV19, the J call TRBJ2-7; 7 nucleotides match TRBD2. Looked up from germline, CDR1 is LNHDA and CDR2 is SQIVND (reference sequence). CDR3 length equals 16 residues. The V gene end was trimmed by 2 bases and the J gene end by 6 bases; junction bases not matched to a gene: 13. The CDR3 DNA reads as TGTGCCAGTAGTATACAGGGACTAATGGGGTCAAGCGAGCAGTACTTC. The encoded protein is CASSIQGLMGSSEQYF.

The V gene is TRBV5-4, the J gene TRBJ2-2, with D possibly matching TRBD1 (5 bases). The CDR3 is 14 residues long. The ends were cut back, 1 base at V and 6 bases at J, with 10 bases in the middle. Germline V gene lookup returns CDR1 SGHNT and CDR2 YYREEE (reference sequence). CDR3 coding DNA: TGTGCCAGCAGCTTGCAGGGAAGGGCCGGGGAGCTGTTTTTT. Residues: CASSLQGRAGELFF.

In this sample, this clone turned up a few times. The chain joins TRBV7-9 to TRBJ1-6, with D possibly TRBD1 on 6 matching bases. The V end lost 5 bases, the J end lost 5 bases, and 16 bases lay between the germline ends. Germline V gene sequence: CDR1 SEHNR, CDR2 FQNEAQ (reference sequence). The CDR3 length is 16 residues. The CDR3: CASSALQGSNNSPLHF. CDR3 in DNA: TGTGCCAGCAGCGCCCTCCAGGGGTCGAATAATTCACCCCTCCACTTT.

This clone was seen ten or more times. The sample has other DNA sequences that encode this CDR3 too. This chain uses TRBV19 with TRBJ1-5; the D is unclear. The ends were cut back, 3 bases at V and 4 bases at J, with 4 bases in the middle. The CDR3 extends over 12 amino acids. Germline loops: CDR1 LNHDA, CDR2 SQIVND (reference sequence). CDR3: CASSILNQPQHF. The DNA of the CDR3 is TGTGCCAGTAGTATCCTTAATCAGCCCCAGCATTTT.

The rearrangement uses TRBV29-1 and TRBJ2-2; perhaps TRBD2 as D (6 bases). CDR1 is SQVTM and CDR2 is ANQGSEA in the germline V gene. CDR3 length: 12 amino acids. The V end lost 7 bases, the J end lost 4 bases, and 10 bases lay between the germline ends. The CDR3 spells CSGGLSTGELFF. The CDR3 DNA reads as TGCAGCGGGGGACTCTCCACCGGGGAGCTGTTTTTT.

The V call is TRBV21-1, the J call TRBJ2-1; TRBD2 reflects the table's D call only, with no check against the DNA. TRBV21-1 constitutes a pseudogene. The CDR3 consists of 18 residues. As DNA, the CDR3 is TGTGCCAGCAGCAAAGACCCCGGGGGGGCGAACTCCTACAATGAGCAGTTCTTC. Translated: CASSKDPGGANSYNEQFF.

V gene TRBV5-8 combines with J gene TRBJ2-2, with 12 bases matching TRBD2. Germline V lookup: CDR1 SGHTS, CDR2 YDEGEE. This CDR3 has 18 residues. V lost 3 bases to trimming and J lost 1 base; unmatched junction nucleotides: 7. The CDR3 DNA follows: TGTGCCAGCAGCTCCGCCCAGACTAGCGGGGGGAACACCGGGGAGCTGTTTTTT. Residues: CASSSAQTSGGNTGELFF.

The V call is TRBV7-3, the J call TRBJ1-1; D unclear. V was clipped by 6 bases and J by 3 bases, with 8 bases between them. This CDR3 spans 12 amino acids. CDR1 SGHTA and CDR2 FQGTGA come from the germline V gene. For the CDR3, the DNA is TGTGCCAGCAGAGTGAGCGACACTGAAGCTTTCTTT. Protein product: CASRVSDTEAFF.

The chain joins TRBV7-8 to TRBJ2-5; 7 positions match TRBD2. Per the germline V gene, CDR1 is SGHVS and CDR2 is FQNEAQ. CDR3 size: 15 residues. V trimming: 5 bases; J trimming: 4 bases; junction bases outside the gene matches: 10. CDR3 DNA: TGTGCCAGCAGCCCAAGAGCGGGACTCGTAGAGACCCAGTACTTC. Translation gives CASSPRAGLVETQYF.